This T cell receptor (beta chain) was recorded in a study of T cells in Graves' hyperthyroidism and ophthalmopathy. Findings and caveats of the study: Appearing also in blood were most of the thyroid clonotypes expanded above 0.001.

Germline-derived CDR1 and CDR2 are ENHRY and SYGVKD. The CDR3 has 14 amino acids. V was clipped by 0 bases and J by 2 bases, with 8 bases between them. The TCR beta CDR3 regions underwent amplification using RNA transcripts as the source. TCR CDR3 regions were first amplified by RT-PCR with HTBI primers. TCRdb reprocessed the multiplex PCR reads via MiXCR and lists one record per CDR3 protein. The repertoire holds 40,000 to 65,000 distinct CDR3 sequences, with approximately 52% as singletons. This clonotype is labeled medium-sized. Antigen: not known. Sequencing used blood. This TCR came from a woman in her 50s with Graves' ophthalmopathy. This sequence joins TRBV10-3 and TRBJ2-7; tentatively, D is TRBD1 (6 bases). CDR3 amino acids: CAISESRTAYEQYF. In DNA, the CDR3 is TGTGCCATCAGTGAGTCGAGGACAGCCTACGAGCAGTACTTC.